These 18 T cell receptor beta chains were all obtained from the same sample, sequenced in a study of cytomegalovirus exposure and HLA in healthy donors. 13 Jbeta primers and 60 Vbeta primers were used for the PCR. The data were produced by immunoSEQ multiplex PCR, yet TCRdb's version contains in-frame clones alone and is incomplete. Of 140,000 to 150,000 clones listed, 70% to 85% are singletons. The sequencing input was PBMCs. All receptors derive from an older woman in good health and CMV-seropositive.

The rearrangement links TRBV19 to TRBJ2-7; 11 positions match TRBD2. The CDR3 extends over 12 amino acids. CDR1 and CDR2 from the germline V gene are LNHDA and SQIVND (reference sequence). J was trimmed by 3 bases and V by 8 bases; bases with no gene match: 0. CDR3 residues: CASGTSGYEQYF. CDR3 bases: TGTGCCAGTGGGACTAGCGGCTACGAGCAGTACTTC.

The genes are TRBV6-5 and TRBJ2-5; 7 bases line up with TRBD2. The CDR3 totals 15 residues. Germline V lookup: CDR1 MNHEY, CDR2 SVGAGI. After removal of 8 bases from V and 7 bases from J, the junction contained 16 bases not matched to a gene. This CDR3 reads CASALPGGPGLTQYF. The DNA of the CDR3 is TGTGCCAGCGCCCTACCGGGGGGTCCCGGGCTGACCCAGTACTTC.

The V call is TRBV28, the J call TRBJ2-5; 8 positions agree with TRBD2. This CDR3 has 15 residues. The V and J ends lost 5 bases and 2 bases, in that order; junction bases with no gene match: 7. CDR1 and CDR2 from the germline V gene are MDHEN and SYDVKM. CDR3 DNA: TGTGCCAGCAGTCCTCGGGGGGGGCCACAAGAGACCCAGTACTTC. Its translation is CASSPRGGPQETQYF.

The V call is TRBV18, the J call TRBJ2-7, with a tentative D call TRBD1 (5 bases). Germline CDR1 reads KGHSH; CDR2 reads LQKENI. Trimming pared 3 bases from V and 2 bases from J, leaving 17 bases between. The length of the CDR3 is 16 residues. Written as DNA, the CDR3 is TGTGCCAGCTCACCGGACACCCTGTCGATGGCCTACGAGCAGTACTTC. It is translated as CASSPDTLSMAYEQYF.

This clone was seen a few times. The CDR3 spells CASSLFGSGNTEAFF. CDR3 coding DNA: TGTGCCAGCAGCTTATTTGGCAGCGGGAACACTGAAGCTTTCTTT. The chain recombines TRBV7-6 with TRBJ1-1; D remains ambiguous. The CDR3 spans 15 residues. Deletions cut 2 bases from V and 1 base from J, with 11 bases between. In germline, CDR1 is SGHVS, CDR2 FNYEAQ.

The genes are TRBV9 and TRBJ2-7; 9 nucleotides line up with TRBD1. The germline V gene encodes CDR1 SGDLS and CDR2 YYNGEE. The CDR3 is 15 residues long. After removal of 4 bases from V and 1 base from J, the junction contained 6 bases not matched to a gene. This chain's CDR3 is CASSPRQGESYEQYF. In DNA, the CDR3 is TGTGCCAGCAGCCCTCGACAGGGGGAATCCTACGAGCAGTACTTC.

The J gene is TRBJ2-7, the V gene TRBV4-1; 8 bases agree with TRBD1. This CDR3 contains 18 residues. The V and J ends lost 0 bases and 1 base, in that order; junction bases with no gene match: 11. The germline gives CDR1 MGHRA, CDR2 YSYEKL. The CDR3 spells CASSQDPRGQGYSYEQYF. CDR3 nucleotides: TGCGCCAGCAGCCAAGATCCGAGAGGACAGGGTTATTCCTACGAGCAGTACTTC.

This chain uses TRBV7-9 with TRBJ2-1; D might be TRBD2 (5 bases). The CDR3 is 14 residues long. Germline V gives CDR1 SEHNR, CDR2 FQNEAQ (reference sequence). With 5 bases removed from V and 6 bases from J, the gap between germline ends came to 14 bases. CDR3 protein: CASSTERTSNEQFF. The CDR3 DNA sequence: TGTGCCAGCAGCACGGAACGTACTAGCAATGAGCAGTTCTTC. Using reference TRBV7-9 and TRBJ2-1 for the parts outside the CDR3, the full variable domain is DTGVSQNPRHKITKRGQNVTFRCDPISEHNRLYWYRQTLGQGPEFLTYFQNEAQLEKSRLLSDRFSAERPKGSFSTLEIQRTEQGDSAMYLCASSTERTSNEQFFGPGTRLTVL.

This chain uses TRBV11-2 with TRBJ2-2; 9 bases agree with TRBD2. The CDR3 consists of 17 residues. The V gene end was trimmed by 5 bases and the J gene end by 5 bases; junction bases not matched to a gene: 12. CDR1 and CDR2 from the germline V gene are SGHAT and FQNNGV. The DNA of the CDR3 is TGTGCCAGCAGCCGGCCTTATAGCGGGAGTGGGACCGGGGAGCTGTTTTTT. Translation gives CASSRPYSGSGTGELFF. The complete variable domain, with remaining parts taken from reference TRBV11-2 and TRBJ2-2, reads EAGVAQSPRYKIIEKRQSVAFWCNPISGHATLYWYQQILGQGPKLLIQFQNNGVVDDSQLPKDRFSAERLKGVDSTLKIQPAKLEDSAVYLCASSRPYSGSGTGELFFGEGSRLTVL.

This clone occurred a few times. This rearrangement joins TRBV28 to TRBJ2-7; TRBD2 might be the D (6 bases). CDR1 and CDR2 (germline): MDHEN, SYDVKM. The CDR3 is 19 residues long. Trimming left V 8 bases short and J 3 bases short, with 32 bases between. The CDR3 nucleotides are TGTGCCAGCTGTAACTCTCTCGGGGCGGGCGATAGCGGCCTCTACGAGCAGTACTTC. It encodes CASCNSLGAGDSGLYEQYF.

This rearrangement joins TRBV28 to TRBJ2-7; perhaps TRBD2 as D (6 bases). V was pared by 4 bases and J by 2 bases, with 12 bases between. The CDR3 runs to 14 residues. CDR1 and CDR2 from the germline V gene are MDHEN and SYDVKM. The chain's CDR3 is CASSSPGETYEQYF. As DNA, the CDR3 is TGTGCCAGCAGTTCGCCGGGGGAAACCTACGAGCAGTACTTC.

The chain employs TRBV11-2 and TRBJ2-7; TRBD1 aligns across 8 bases. CDR3 length equals 14 residues. Germline trimming cut 5 bases from V and 2 bases from J; bases unmatched to any gene: 5. Germline V lookup: CDR1 SGHAT, CDR2 FQNNGV. CDR3 region: CASSPWTGPYEQYF. The CDR3 coding sequence is TGTGCCAGCAGCCCCTGGACAGGGCCCTACGAGCAGTACTTC.

The chain has TRBV6-1 and TRBJ1-5, with TRBD1 matching over 8 bases. V shed 5 bases, J shed 6 bases, and the junction held 9 bases outside the gene matches. The CDR3 sequence is 15 residues long. CDR1 is MNHNS and CDR2 is SASEGT in the germline V gene. CDR3 nucleotides: TGTGCCAGCAGTCTATACGGACAGGGAGGTCAGCCCCAGCATTTT. Translated, it gives CASSLYGQGGQPQHF.

J is TRBJ2-5 and V is TRBV25-1; D is perhaps TRBD2 (6 bases). Germline CDR1 is MGHDK and CDR2 is SYGVNS. The CDR3 consists of 13 residues. Deletions cut 7 bases from V and 3 bases from J, with 12 bases between. The CDR3 protein is CASNLGGEETQYF. The CDR3 region has the DNA TGTGCCAGCAATCTCGGAGGGGAAGAGACCCAGTACTTC.

The CDR3 DNA reads TGTGCCAGCACCTTGGGGCGGGAGACCCAGTACTTC. Protein: CASTLGRETQYF. This sequence joins TRBV28 and TRBJ2-5; D may be TRBD1 (5 bases). Germline CDR1 is MDHEN and CDR2 is SYDVKM. This CDR3 is 12 amino acids long. The ends were cut back, 7 bases at V and 5 bases at J, with 11 bases in the middle.

The J gene is TRBJ1-5, the V gene TRBV19; D might be TRBD1 (6 bases). V lost 3 bases to trimming and J lost 7 bases, with 19 bases between them. Germline V gene sequence: CDR1 LNHDA, CDR2 SQIVND (reference sequence). The CDR3 runs 16 residues. CDR3 nucleotides: TGTGCCAGTAGTATTCGGGGGGGCATGACCTTCCAGCCCCAGCATTTT. As protein: CASSIRGGMTFQPQHF.

This clone showed up just a few times. The rearrangement links TRBV5-1 to TRBJ2-3, with 8 bases fitting TRBD1. Germline V gene lookup returns CDR1 SGHRS and CDR2 YFSETQ. The CDR3 sequence is 13 residues long. Losses at the gene ends were 4 bases for V and 9 bases for J; bases not matched to a gene: 7. The DNA for the CDR3 is TGCGCCAGCAGCCCCGGACAGGGAGAGACGCAGTATTTT. Translation gives CASSPGQGETQYF.

J is TRBJ2-7 and V is TRBV21-1; TRBD2 is taken as the D call from the table, unchecked against the DNA. TRBV21-1 is designated a pseudogene. The CDR3 runs to 16 residues. The CDR3 DNA follows: TGTGCCAGCAGCAAAGGACTCCGCGGGGCAGCCTACGAGCAGTACTTC. Its protein is CASSKGLRGAAYEQYF.